A selection of T cell receptor beta chains follows, all from one sample in a study of shared clonotypes between healthy human individuals. Here immunoSEQ multiplex PCR was the method, and the copy in TCRdb shows in-frame clones only, minus some. This table holds 300,000 to 400,000 clones, about nine tenths found once. Sample: memory CD8+ T cells sorted from blood. These receptors came from a man in his late teens or twenties in good health. CDR3s leave out the opening cysteine and the closing phenylalanine or tryptophan.

>TRBV10-3|TRBJ1-3
AISDRRFLGDSGNTIY
>TRBV30|TRBJ1-1
AWSAMMEAF
>TRBV29-1|TRBJ1-2
SAILRAPYGYT
>TRBV4-2|TRBJ2-7
ASSRGVTYEQY
>TRBV19|TRBJ1-1
ASSIAQATEAF
>TRBV6-1|TRBJ2-7
ASSELGSTYEQY
>TRBV5-4|TRBJ2-3
ASSADYSDTQY
>TRBV25-1|TRBJ2-3
ASSETSGESTDTQY
>TRBV6-5|TRBJ1-1
ASSYSPGRMNTEAF
>TRBV30|TRBJ1-1
AWSGRRNTEAF
>TRBV4-1|TRBJ2-7
ASSPRSSYEQY
>TRBV8-2|TRBJ2-6
GISSITQSRANVLT
>TRBV4-1|TRBJ2-5
ASSQVPGLAEETQY
>TRBV28|TRBJ1-2
ASSLHRGATNYGYT
>TRBV6-1|TRBJ2-5
ASSERGWETQY
>TRBV5-1|TRBJ2-7
ASSPDDSYEQY
>TRBV4-3|TRBJ2-3
ASSQDLGLRGQY
>TRBV5-6|TRBJ2-7
ASRAGPGDSYEQY
>TRBV7-6|TRBJ2-7
ASSFYRGEPYEQY
>TRBV15|TRBJ1-1
ATSRDNGLNTEAF
>TRBV6-6|TRBJ1-1
ASNLMGGPEAF
>TRBV9|TRBJ1-1
ASSPVGGMNTEAF
>TRBV29-1|TRBJ2-1
SVEPPDSYNEQF
>TRBV19|TRBJ2-2
ASSILVGSAGELF
>TRBV18|TRBJ2-5
ASSADRVYQETQY
>TRBV5-1|TRBJ2-7
ASSSTYEQY
>TRBV4-1|TRBJ2-5
ASSAGDRGLETQY
>TRBV29-1|TRBJ2-7
SVEGGRGGYEQY
>TRBV9|TRBJ2-3
ASSFGKYGTDTQY
>TRBV28|TRBJ1-2
ASSLVGYNYGYT
>TRBV7-2|TRBJ1-6
ASSFGYLSSYNSPLH
>TRBV4-1|TRBJ1-2
ASSQVLGGRGYT
>TRBV15|TRBJ1-1
ATSRVQSGTEAF
>TRBV18|TRBJ2-2
ASSPEQDNTGELF
>TRBV27|TRBJ2-7
ASSFNIAGYEQY
>TRBV7-8|TRBJ2-7
ASSPRRGQDEQY
>TRBV9|TRBJ2-5
ASGGGGAVETQY
>TRBV28|TRBJ1-6
ASRPGQGGSPLH
>TRBV27|TRBJ2-6
ASSSTGGLGANVLT
>TRBV5-1|TRBJ1-1
ASSLGGFLGLFGNTEAF
>TRBV28|TRBJ1-4
ASSFSGATEKLF